The 26 T cell receptor beta chains listed next were all sequenced from one sample in a study of blood T cell repertoires in COVID-19. Profiling relied on immunoSEQ multiplex PCR, and the TCRdb table lists in-frame clones only, not all of them. This table has approximately 300,000 clones, 90% appearing once. The specimen was peripheral blood. These receptors were taken from a woman in her forties or fifties with COVID-19, enrolled during active disease.

The chain couples TRBV11-3 to TRBJ1-2; TRBD1 is a possible D gene (5 bases). Trimming took off 1 base at V and 3 bases at J, with 6 bases between the two ends. The germline gives CDR1 SGHNT, CDR2 YENEEA. There are 13 residues in the CDR3. The CDR3 DNA is TGTGCCAGCAGCTTAGGACAGTACTATGGCTACACCTTC. This gives the protein CASSLGQYYGYTF.

The chain has TRBV12-3 or TRBV12-4 and TRBJ2-7; TRBD1 matches 10 bases. CDR3 size: 13 residues. J lost 4 bases, V lost 10 bases, and 7 bases had no gene match. CDR3 nucleotides: TGTGCCACCATGACAGGGGGCCTATACGAGCAGTACTTC. This gives the protein CATMTGGLYEQYF.

This chain uses TRBV18 with TRBJ1-1, with a tentative D call TRBD1 (6 bases). Trimming left V 10 bases short and J 4 bases short, with 22 bases between. CDR1 is KGHSH and CDR2 is LQKENI in the germline V gene. The CDR3 extends over 15 amino acids. The CDR3 protein is CATSAAGTRGTEAFF. The CDR3 bases are TGTGCCACTTCCGCGGCAGGGACACGGGGCACTGAAGCTTTCTTT.

This chain joins TRBV19 and TRBJ1-3, with 11 bases aligning to TRBD1. The CDR3 runs 17 residues. CDR1 and CDR2 from the germline V gene are LNHDA and SQIVND (reference sequence). The V and J ends lost 4 bases and 2 bases, in that order; junction bases with no gene match: 7. The CDR3: CASSRAGTGGAGNTIYF. As DNA, the CDR3 is TGTGCCAGTAGTAGAGCCGGGACAGGGGGAGCTGGAAACACCATATATTTT.

The chain links TRBV14 to TRBJ2-7; 14 nucleotides agree with TRBD2. The CDR3 consists of 17 residues. The junction had 8 bases not matched to a gene; V was cut back by 3 bases and J by 4 bases. Germline lookup yields CDR1 SGHDN and CDR2 FVKESK. CDR3 sequence (DNA): TGTGCCAGCAGCCAGGGACTAGCGGGAGCCTTGGGGTACGAGCAGTACTTC. Its translation: CASSQGLAGALGYEQYF. Based on the CDR3 plus reference TRBV14 and TRBJ2-7, the full variable domain is EAGVTQFPSHSVIEKGQTVTLRCDPISGHDNLYWYRRVMGKEIKFLLHFVKESKQDESGMPNNRFLAERTGGTYSTLKVQPAELEDSGVYFCASSQGLAGALGYEQYFGPGTRLTVT.

J is TRBJ1-2 and V is TRBV27; TRBD1 matches at 9 bases. Germline trimming cut 0 bases from V and 4 bases from J; bases unmatched to any gene: 9. Per germline, CDR1 MNHEY and CDR2 SMNVEV (reference sequence). The CDR3 has 17 amino acids. The CDR3 DNA is TGTGCCAGCAGTTTATCGGCGGGACAGGGTGGTTTCTATGGCTACACCTTC. Protein: CASSLSAGQGGFYGYTF.

This clone was detected only once. This rearrangement joins TRBV2 to TRBJ2-7, with 10 bases fitting TRBD1. This CDR3 comprises 16 residues. The V gene end was trimmed by 7 bases and the J gene end by 0 bases; junction bases not matched to a gene: 9. Germline CDR1 reads SNHLY; CDR2 reads FYNNEI. In DNA form, the CDR3 reads TGTGCCAGCATGCCGGGACAGGGGACGGGCTCCTACGAGCAGTACTTC. Translation gives CASMPGQGTGSYEQYF. Full variable domain (remainder filled in from reference TRBV2 and TRBJ2-7): EPEVTQTPSHQVTQMGQEVILRCVPISNHLYFYWYRQILGQKVEFLVSFYNNEISEKSEIFDDQFSVERPDGSNFTLKIRSTKLEDSAMYFCASMPGQGTGSYEQYFGPGTRLTVT.

The chain couples TRBV2 to TRBJ1-5; TRBD1 aligns across 9 bases. The CDR3 extends over 14 amino acids. The trim removed 3 bases at V and 7 bases at J, leaving 4 bases unmatched. Germline lookup yields CDR1 SNHLY and CDR2 FYNNEI. The CDR3: CASSEDRGGQPQHF. In DNA, the CDR3 is TGTGCCAGCAGTGAGGACAGGGGAGGCCAGCCCCAGCATTTT.

This clone was recorded only once. The rearrangement joins TRBV3-1 (or the pseudogene TRBV3-2) to TRBJ1-6; D not resolved. Germline-derived CDR1 and CDR2 are LGHDT and YNNKEL (reference sequence). The CDR3 contains 15 residues. V lost 0 bases, J lost 8 bases, and 11 bases lay in between. The CDR3 region is CASSQDRRGYSPLHF. CDR3 nucleotide sequence: TGTGCCAGCAGCCAAGATAGAAGAGGGTATTCACCCCTCCACTTT.

V usage is TRBV7-2 and J usage is TRBJ2-1; 7 bases are a match to TRBD2. This CDR3 has 14 residues. The trim removed 2 bases at V and 5 bases at J, leaving 3 bases unmatched. Germline V lookup: CDR1 SGHTA, CDR2 FQGNSA. The CDR3 sequence: CASSLNLADNEQFF. In DNA form, the CDR3 reads TGTGCCAGCAGCTTAAATCTAGCGGACAATGAGCAGTTCTTC.

The chain carries TRBV29-1 and TRBJ2-7; TRBD1 might be the D (5 bases). CDR1 and CDR2 from the germline V gene are SQVTM and ANQGSEA. The CDR3 runs 12 residues. The V end was cut by 0 bases, the J end by 10 bases, with 13 bases between. CDR3 nucleotides: TGCAGCGTTGAAGAACGAAGAGGACACCAGTACTTC. Protein product: CSVEERRGHQYF.

The rearrangement links TRBV5-5 to TRBJ2-2; TRBD2 matches 12 bases. The germline V gene encodes CDR1 SGHKS and CDR2 YYEKEE (reference sequence). The CDR3 length is 17 residues. Unmatched junction bases numbered 10, after V lost 5 bases and J lost 5 bases. The CDR3 DNA reads as TGTGCCAGCAGACGTCGACTAGCGGGAGAAAATACCGGGGAGCTGTTTTTT. This codes for CASRRRLAGENTGELFF.

The chain links TRBV13 to TRBJ1-3; D uncertain. The CDR3 length is 16 residues. The V and J ends lost 5 bases and 0 bases respectively, with 14 bases between them. The germline CDR1 and CDR2 sequences are PRHDT and FYEKMQ (reference sequence). The CDR3 reads CASSRLQLLSGNTIYF. In nucleotides, the CDR3 is TGTGCCAGCAGCCGCCTCCAATTACTCTCTGGAAACACCATATATTTT.

Turning to this clone: This sample also contains other DNA sequences that code for the same CDR3. This chain links TRBV5-1 with TRBJ1-1; TRBD1 is a possible D gene (5 bases). The CDR3 is 13 amino acids. Trimming shortened V by 2 bases and J by 1 base, and 6 bases separated the two germline ends. Looked up from germline, CDR1 is SGHRS and CDR2 is YFSETQ. CDR3 DNA sequence: TGCGCCAGCAGCTTACAGGAGAACACTGAAGCTTTCTTT. Residues: CASSLQENTEAFF.

The chain employs TRBV30 and TRBJ2-5; no firm D call. CDR1 GTSNPN and CDR2 SVGIG come from the germline V gene (reference sequence). Deletions cut 0 bases from V and 2 bases from J, with 7 bases between. The CDR3 consists of 13 residues. CDR3 DNA sequence: TGTGCCTGGAGTGTACGGGTTCAAGAGACCCAGTACTTC. Residues: CAWSVRVQETQYF. The variable domain in full, completed from reference TRBV30 and TRBJ2-5, reads SQTIHQWPATLVQPVGSPLSLECTVEGTSNPNLYWYRQAAGRGLQLLFYSVGIGQISSEVPQNLSASRPQDRQFILSSKKLLLSDSGFYLCAWSVRVQETQYFGPGTRLLVL.

This clone showed up just once. The chain is built from TRBV13 and TRBJ1-5, with TRBD1 matching over 8 bases. V was clipped by 0 bases and J by 0 bases; unmatched bases: 22. The CDR3 loop spans 23 amino acids. Germline V gives CDR1 PRHDT, CDR2 FYEKMQ (reference sequence). The CDR3 reads CASSLGETMGRAGGIPSNQPQHF. CDR3 DNA sequence: TGTGCCAGCAGCTTAGGGGAAACCATGGGACGGGCAGGGGGCATCCCTAGCAATCAGCCCCAGCATTTT.

V and J are TRBV30 and TRBJ1-2; D might be TRBD1 (5 bases). The CDR3 is 11 residues long. V lost 8 bases to trimming and J lost 4 bases, with 11 bases between them. CDR1 is GTSNPN, CDR2 SVGIG, per germline (reference sequence). The CDR3 sequence: CAQTDFYGYTF. In DNA form, the CDR3 reads TGTGCCCAGACAGATTTCTATGGCTACACCTTC.

This clone was seen repeatedly, ten times or more. The chain links TRBV6-5 to TRBJ2-7; tentative D call: TRBD2 (5 bases). CDR3 length equals 16 residues. Trimming stripped 4 bases from V and 2 bases from J, with 18 bases between. Germline values: CDR1 MNHEY, CDR2 SVGAGI. The CDR3 nucleotides read TGTGCCAGCAGTTTCCTGAGCGGAACGTACACCTACGAGCAGTACTTC. This sequence encodes CASSFLSGTYTYEQYF.

The sample holds one count of this clone. The rearrangement joins TRBV11-3 to TRBJ2-4; D remains ambiguous. This CDR3 is 15 amino acids long. Germline V gene data show CDR1 as SGHNT and CDR2 as YENEEA. The CDR3 loop is CASLETNLAKNIQYF. As DNA, the CDR3 is TGTGCTAGCCTTGAAACAAACCTCGCCAAAAACATTCAGTACTTC.

The chain joins TRBV4-1 to TRBJ2-3, with TRBD2 matching over 8 bases. V lost 4 bases and J lost 2; bases outside the gene matches: 8. CDR1 and CDR2 from the germline V gene are MGHRA and YSYEKL. The CDR3 consists of 16 residues. The CDR3 spells CASSPGSGGSTDTQYF. For the CDR3, the DNA is TGCGCCAGCAGCCCAGGTTCGGGAGGGTCCACAGATACGCAGTATTTT.

The V and J genes are TRBV2 and TRBJ1-6, with 9 nucleotides matching TRBD1. Germline loops: CDR1 SNHLY, CDR2 FYNNEI. V shed 4 bases and J 1 base; nucleotides not matched to a gene: 8. The CDR3 is 18 amino acids. Written as DNA, the CDR3 is TGTGCCAGCAGTGTAGAACAGGGGGCGATGTCCTATAATTCACCCCTCCACTTT. This translates into CASSVEQGAMSYNSPLHF.

The chain uses TRBV5-5 and TRBJ2-1; weak D call: TRBD2 (5 bases). Germline V CDR1 and CDR2: SGHKS, YYEKEE (reference sequence). With 0 bases removed from V and 10 bases from J, the gap between germline ends came to 14 bases. The CDR3 covers 14 residues. CDR3 sequence reads: CASSLARDFWEQFF. CDR3 DNA: TGTGCCAGCAGCTTGGCGAGGGATTTTTGGGAGCAGTTCTTC.

This chain uses TRBV7-9 with TRBJ1-5; D possibly corresponds to TRBD1 (5 bases). V was clipped by 1 base and J by 4 bases, with 11 bases between them. The CDR3 contains 15 residues. Germline V gives CDR1 SEHNR, CDR2 FQNEAQ (reference sequence). CDR3 sequence: CASSLDLTVNQPQHF. For the CDR3, the DNA is TGTGCCAGCAGCTTAGACTTGACAGTTAATCAGCCCCAGCATTTT. The whole variable domain, remainder taken from reference TRBV7-9 and TRBJ1-5, is DTGVSQNPRHKITKRGQNVTFRCDPISEHNRLYWYRQTLGQGPEFLTYFQNEAQLEKSRLLSDRFSAERPKGSFSTLEIQRTEQGDSAMYLCASSLDLTVNQPQHFGDGTRLSIL.

The chain recombines TRBV28 with TRBJ1-2, with D possibly matching TRBD1 (6 bases). The germline gives CDR1 MDHEN, CDR2 SYDVKM. The CDR3 covers 13 residues. Trimming shortened V by 5 bases and J by 5 bases, and 12 bases separated the two germline ends. The CDR3 DNA reads as TGTGCCAGCAGTCCCAGGGGAAGGTATGGCTACACCTTC. Its protein product is CASSPRGRYGYTF.

The rearrangement joins TRBV5-1 to TRBJ2-7, with TRBD2 matching over 8 bases. Germline V lookup: CDR1 SGHRS, CDR2 YFSETQ. The CDR3 length is 15 residues. V shed 2 bases and J 3 bases; nucleotides not matched to a gene: 7. The CDR3 is CASSFLSGSLYEQYF. CDR3 nucleotide sequence: TGCGCCAGCAGCTTCCTCAGCGGGAGCCTCTACGAGCAGTACTTC.

J is TRBJ2-7 and V is TRBV7-2; D call uncertain. CDR1 is SGHTA, CDR2 FQGNSA, per germline. Trimming left V 2 bases short and J 3 bases short, with 8 bases between. The CDR3 runs to 13 residues. In DNA form, the CDR3 reads TGTGCCAGCAGCTTACCCCCCGGCTACGAGCAGTACTTC. Translating it yields CASSLPPGYEQYF. Complete variable domain (other parts from reference TRBV7-2 and TRBJ2-7): GAGVSQSPSNKVTEKGKDVELRCDPISGHTALYWYRQSLGQGLEFLIYFQGNSAPDKSGLPSDRFSAERTGGSVSTLTIQRTQQEDSAVYLCASSLPPGYEQYFGPGTRLTVT.